This T cell receptor (beta chain) was captured by sequencing in a study of cytomegalovirus exposure and HLA in healthy donors. The CDR3 extends over 13 amino acids. The germline CDR1 and CDR2 sequences are MNHEY and SVGAGI. With 5 bases removed from V and 1 base from J, the gap between germline ends came to 8 bases. Amplification used 60 Vbeta primers and 13 Jbeta primers. Profiling relied on immunoSEQ multiplex PCR, and the TCRdb table lists in-frame clones only, not all of them. The table includes approximately 180,000 clones, roughly 13% detected once. This clone showed up just a few times. This clonotype originated in a man between 45 and 60 years old in good health and CMV-seropositive. J is TRBJ1-1 and V is TRBV6-5; D is undetermined. Sequenced material: PBMCs. The CDR3 bases are TGTGCCAGCAGTCCCGCGGCGAACACTGAAGCTTTCTTT. Protein: CASSPAANTEAFF.